This is a list of T cell receptor beta chains from one sample in a study of T cell responses to AZD1222 COVID-19 vaccine. Assay: immunoSEQ multiplex PCR; the TCRdb copy retains only in-frame clones and omits some. The repertoire consists of fewer than 150,000 clones, with roughly 90% occurring once and the leading ten covering roughly 10%. Material: peripheral blood, obtained on day 0 of AZD1222 vaccination. The source is an adult in good health. Both conserved end residues are part of each CDR3. A D gene is named only where the DNA matches it firmly. Part of the rows lack a size; the others show once, few, many or a class for expanded clones.

v_gene	d_gene	len	abundance	j_gene	CDR3nt	CDR3aa
TRBV10-2	TRBD1	15	-	TRBJ2-3	TGCGCCAGCAGTTGGACAGGGTTAGGGGAAGATACGCAGTATTTT	CASSWTGLGEDTQYF
TRBV18	TRBD2	13	-	TRBJ2-5	TGTGCCAGCTCATCGGGACTACAAGAGACCCAGTACTTC	CASSSGLQETQYF
TRBV3-1/TRBV3-2	TRBD1	15	-	TRBJ1-4	TGTGCCAGCAGCCAAGATCTGACAGGGGATGAAAAACTGTTTTTT	CASSQDLTGDEKLFF
TRBV9	-	14	-	TRBJ2-2	TGTGCCAGCAGCACCTTTGAGGGTCCCGGGGAGCTGTTTTTT	CASSTFEGPGELFF
TRBV5-5	-	16	once	TRBJ2-1	TGTGCCAGCACCCCCTCCCGGGGGCCAACCTACAATGAGCAGTTCTTC	CASTPSRGPTYNEQFF
TRBV6-1	-	16	-	TRBJ2-1	TGTGCCAGCAGTGAAGGTGGGGGCCTCCCCTACAATGAGCAGTTCTTC	CASSEGGGLPYNEQFF
TRBV28	-	16	-	TRBJ2-1	TGTGCCAGCAGTAGCTGGAAAGGTCGGGATTGGAATGAGCAGTTCTTC	CASSSWKGRDWNEQFF
TRBV18	-	14	-	TRBJ1-1	TGTGCCAGCTCACCCGGGGGCGGGAACACTGAAGCTTTCTTT	CASSPGGGNTEAFF
TRBV19	TRBD1	15	-	TRBJ1-2	TGTGCCAGTAGTATAGAGACCAGGGGGCCTTATGGCTACACCTTC	CASSIETRGPYGYTF
TRBV5-4	TRBD1	14	-	TRBJ1-2	TGTGCCAGCAGCTTGGGCCAGGGGGCCTCGGGCTACACCTTC	CASSLGQGASGYTF
TRBV6-2/TRBV6-3	-	15	-	TRBJ2-1	TGTGCCAGCAGTTACTTGTGGGGCAGGGAAAATGAGCAGTTCTTC	CASSYLWGRENEQFF